This TCR beta chain was sequenced in a study of CD8 T cells in ankylosing spondylitis. From the 5' RACE reads, TCRdb called clonotypes with MiXCR, one entry per CDR3 protein. The sample consists of about 240,000 distinct CDR3 sequences, around 10% of them appearing once. The table lists this clonotype with many counts. The sample was blood, either unsorted or a sorted T cell fraction (not recorded which). The source of this sequence is a male donor with ankylosing spondylitis or in good health (not recorded which).

The CDR3 loop reads CASSEGLAGEAYEQYF. The CDR3 region has the DNA TGTGCCAGCAGCGAGGGGCTAGCGGGAGAGGCCTACGAGCAGTACTTC. V gene TRBV7-6 combines with J gene TRBJ2-7; 10 positions match TRBD2. V lost 5 bases and J lost 2; bases outside the gene matches: 9. Germline CDR1 reads SGHVS; CDR2 reads FNYEAQ. This CDR3 region has 16 residues.